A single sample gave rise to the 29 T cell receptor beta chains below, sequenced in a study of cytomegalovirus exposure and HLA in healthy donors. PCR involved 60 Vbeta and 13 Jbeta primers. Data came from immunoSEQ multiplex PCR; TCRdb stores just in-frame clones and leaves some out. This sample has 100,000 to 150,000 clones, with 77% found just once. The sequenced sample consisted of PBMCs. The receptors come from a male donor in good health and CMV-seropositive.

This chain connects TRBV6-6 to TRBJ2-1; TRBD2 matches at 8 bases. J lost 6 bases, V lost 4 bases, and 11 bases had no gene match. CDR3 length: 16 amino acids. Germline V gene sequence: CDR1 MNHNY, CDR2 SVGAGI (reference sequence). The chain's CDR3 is CASSSPVLAGLNEQFF. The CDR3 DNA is TGTGCCAGCAGTTCCCCCGTGCTAGCGGGTCTCAATGAGCAGTTCTTC.

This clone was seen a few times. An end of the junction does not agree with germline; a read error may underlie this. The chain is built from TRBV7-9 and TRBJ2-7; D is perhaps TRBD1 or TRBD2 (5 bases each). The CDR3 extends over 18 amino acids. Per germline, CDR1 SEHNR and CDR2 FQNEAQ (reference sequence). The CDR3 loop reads CSSSLGVLQPSGNYEQYF. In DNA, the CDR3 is TGTTCCAGCAGCTTAGGGGTCCTACAGCCGTCCGGGAACTACGAGCAGTACTTC. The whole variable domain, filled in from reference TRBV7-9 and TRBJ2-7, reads DTGVSQNPRHKITKRGQNVTFRCDPISEHNRLYWYRQTLGQGPEFLTYFQNEAQLEKSRLLSDRFSAERPKGSFSTLEIQRTEQGDSAMYLCSSSLGVLQPSGNYEQYFGPGTRLTVT.

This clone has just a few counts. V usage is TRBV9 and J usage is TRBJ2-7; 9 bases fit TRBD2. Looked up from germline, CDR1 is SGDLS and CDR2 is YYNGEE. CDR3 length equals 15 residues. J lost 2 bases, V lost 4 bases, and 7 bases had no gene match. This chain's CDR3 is CASSPTSGYPYEQYF. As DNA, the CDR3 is TGTGCCAGCAGCCCTACTAGCGGGTATCCCTACGAGCAGTACTTC.

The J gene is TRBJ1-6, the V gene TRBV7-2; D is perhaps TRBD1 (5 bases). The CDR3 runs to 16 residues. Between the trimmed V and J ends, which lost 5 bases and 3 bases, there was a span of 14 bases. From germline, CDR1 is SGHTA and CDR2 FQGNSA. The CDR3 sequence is CASSTPRGGYNSPLHF. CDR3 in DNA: TGTGCCAGCAGCACGCCGCGGGGCGGCTATAATTCACCCCTCCACTTT.

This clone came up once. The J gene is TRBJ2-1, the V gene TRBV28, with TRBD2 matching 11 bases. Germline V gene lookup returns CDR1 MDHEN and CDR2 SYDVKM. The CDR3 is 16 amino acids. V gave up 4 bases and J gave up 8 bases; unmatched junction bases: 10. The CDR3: CASSSLLAGGPDEQFF. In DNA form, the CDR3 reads TGTGCCAGCAGTTCCCTGTTAGCGGGAGGGCCAGATGAGCAGTTCTTC. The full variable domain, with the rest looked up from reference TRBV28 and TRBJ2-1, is DVKVTQSSRYLVKRTGEKVFLECVQDMDHENMFWYRQDPGLGLRLIYFSYDVKMKEKGDIPEGYSVSREKKERFSLILESASTNQTSMYLCASSSLLAGGPDEQFFGPGTRLTVL.

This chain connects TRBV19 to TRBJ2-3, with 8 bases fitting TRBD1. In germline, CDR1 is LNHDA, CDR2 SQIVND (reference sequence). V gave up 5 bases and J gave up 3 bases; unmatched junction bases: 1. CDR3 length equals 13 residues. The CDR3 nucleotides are TGTGCCAGTAGTGGACAGGGAACAGATACGCAGTATTTT. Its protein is CASSGQGTDTQYF. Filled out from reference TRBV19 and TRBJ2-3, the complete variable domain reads DGGITQSPKYLFRKEGQNVTLSCEQNLNHDAMYWYRQDPGQGLRLIYYSQIVNDFQKGDIAEGYSVSREKKESFPLTVTSAQKNPTAFYLCASSGQGTDTQYFGPGTRLTVL.

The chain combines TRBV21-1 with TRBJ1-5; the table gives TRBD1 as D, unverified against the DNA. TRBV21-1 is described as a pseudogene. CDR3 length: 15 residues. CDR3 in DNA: TGTGCCAGCAGCAAAGCGCAGGGTAGCAATCAGCCCCAGCATTTT. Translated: CASSKAQGSNQPQHF.

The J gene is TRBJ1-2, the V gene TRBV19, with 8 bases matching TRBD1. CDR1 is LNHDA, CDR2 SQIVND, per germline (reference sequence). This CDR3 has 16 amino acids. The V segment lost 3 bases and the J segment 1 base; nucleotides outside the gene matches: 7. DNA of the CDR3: TGTGCCAGTAGTATCGGCAGGGGGCTTAGTAACTATGGCTACACCTTC. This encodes CASSIGRGLSNYGYTF.

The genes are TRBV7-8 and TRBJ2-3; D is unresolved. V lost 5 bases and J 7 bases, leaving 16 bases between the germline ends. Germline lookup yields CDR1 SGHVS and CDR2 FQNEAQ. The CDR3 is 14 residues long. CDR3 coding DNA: TGTGCCAGCAGCGTAGGCGCCCGTTCGAATACGCAGTATTTT. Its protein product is CASSVGARSNTQYF.

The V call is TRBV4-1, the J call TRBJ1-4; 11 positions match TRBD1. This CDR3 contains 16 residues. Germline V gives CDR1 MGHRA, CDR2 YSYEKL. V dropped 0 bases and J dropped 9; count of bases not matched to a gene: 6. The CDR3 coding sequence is TGCGCCAGCAGCCAAGATATCGGACAGGGGGCTAAAAAACTGTTTTTT. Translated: CASSQDIGQGAKKLFF.

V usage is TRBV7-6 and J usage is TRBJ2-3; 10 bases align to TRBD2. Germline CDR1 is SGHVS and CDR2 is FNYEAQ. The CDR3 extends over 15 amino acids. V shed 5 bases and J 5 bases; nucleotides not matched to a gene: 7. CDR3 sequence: CASSTLAGKGDTQYF. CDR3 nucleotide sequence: TGTGCCAGCAGCACACTAGCGGGAAAGGGAGATACGCAGTATTTT. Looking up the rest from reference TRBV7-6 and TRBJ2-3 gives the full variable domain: GAGVSQSPRYKVTKRGQDVALRCDPISGHVSLYWYRQALGQGPEFLTYFNYEAQQDKSGLPNDRFSAERPEGSISTLTIQRTEQRDSAMYRCASSTLAGKGDTQYFGPGTRLTVL.

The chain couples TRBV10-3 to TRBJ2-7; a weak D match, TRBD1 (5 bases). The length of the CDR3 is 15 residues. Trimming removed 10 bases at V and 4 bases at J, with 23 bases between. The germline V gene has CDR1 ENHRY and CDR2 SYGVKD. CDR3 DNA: TGTGCCACCCACCCCTCACCAGGGCAGTGGTACGAGCAGTACTTC. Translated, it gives CATHPSPGQWYEQYF.

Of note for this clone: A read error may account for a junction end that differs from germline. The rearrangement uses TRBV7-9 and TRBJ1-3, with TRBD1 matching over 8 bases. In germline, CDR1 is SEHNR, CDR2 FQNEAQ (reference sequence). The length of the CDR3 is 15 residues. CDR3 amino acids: CSSSDDRGGGNTIYF. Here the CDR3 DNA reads TGTTCCAGCAGCGACGACAGGGGAGGTGGAAACACCATATATTTT.

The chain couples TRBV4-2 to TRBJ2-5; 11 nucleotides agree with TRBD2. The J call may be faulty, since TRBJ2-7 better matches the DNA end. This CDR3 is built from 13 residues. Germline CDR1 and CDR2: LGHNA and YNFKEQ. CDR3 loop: CATGTSGTYEQYF. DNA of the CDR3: TGTGCCACCGGGACTAGCGGCACCTACGAGCAGTACTTC.

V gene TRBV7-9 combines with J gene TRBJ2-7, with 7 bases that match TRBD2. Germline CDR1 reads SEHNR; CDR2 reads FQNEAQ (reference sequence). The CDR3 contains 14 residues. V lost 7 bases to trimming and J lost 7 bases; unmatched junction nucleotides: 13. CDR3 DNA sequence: TGTGCCAGCACCCGACTAGCTGACCGTTGGGAGCAGTACTTC. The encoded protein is CASTRLADRWEQYF. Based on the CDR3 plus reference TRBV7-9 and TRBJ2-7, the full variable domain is DTGVSQNPRHKITKRGQNVTFRCDPISEHNRLYWYRQTLGQGPEFLTYFQNEAQLEKSRLLSDRFSAERPKGSFSTLEIQRTEQGDSAMYLCASTRLADRWEQYFGPGTRLTVT.

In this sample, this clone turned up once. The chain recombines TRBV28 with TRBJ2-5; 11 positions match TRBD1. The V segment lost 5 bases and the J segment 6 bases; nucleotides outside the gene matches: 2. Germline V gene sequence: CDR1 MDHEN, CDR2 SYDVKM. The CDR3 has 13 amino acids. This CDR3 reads CASSGQGAKTQYF. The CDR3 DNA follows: TGTGCCAGCAGTGGACAGGGGGCAAAGACCCAGTACTTC.

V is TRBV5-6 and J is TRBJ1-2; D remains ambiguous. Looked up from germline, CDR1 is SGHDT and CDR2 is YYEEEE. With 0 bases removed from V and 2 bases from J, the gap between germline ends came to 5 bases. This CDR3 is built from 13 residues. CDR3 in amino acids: CASSLAANYGYTF. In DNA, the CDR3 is TGTGCCAGCAGCTTGGCAGCGAACTATGGCTACACCTTC.

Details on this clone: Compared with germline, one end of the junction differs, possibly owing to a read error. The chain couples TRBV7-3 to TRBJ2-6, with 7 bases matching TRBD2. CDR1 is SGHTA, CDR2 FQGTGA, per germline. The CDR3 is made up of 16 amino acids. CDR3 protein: CASSLGGVSGANGLTF. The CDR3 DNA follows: TGTGCCAGCAGCTTAGGGGGGGTCTCTGGGGCCAACGGCCTGACTTTC.

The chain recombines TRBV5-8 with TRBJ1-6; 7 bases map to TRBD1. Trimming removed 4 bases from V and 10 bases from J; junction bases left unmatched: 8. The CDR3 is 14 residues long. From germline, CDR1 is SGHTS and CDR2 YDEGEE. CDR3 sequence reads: CASSTRDSYSPLHF. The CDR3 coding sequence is TGTGCCAGCAGCACCCGGGACAGTTACTCACCCCTCCACTTT.

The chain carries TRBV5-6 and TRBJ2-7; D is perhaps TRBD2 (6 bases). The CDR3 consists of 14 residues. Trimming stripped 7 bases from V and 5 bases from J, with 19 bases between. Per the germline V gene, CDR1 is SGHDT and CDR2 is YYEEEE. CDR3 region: CASPQEGGGDEQYF. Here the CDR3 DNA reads TGTGCCAGCCCCCAAGAGGGAGGTGGTGACGAGCAGTACTTC.

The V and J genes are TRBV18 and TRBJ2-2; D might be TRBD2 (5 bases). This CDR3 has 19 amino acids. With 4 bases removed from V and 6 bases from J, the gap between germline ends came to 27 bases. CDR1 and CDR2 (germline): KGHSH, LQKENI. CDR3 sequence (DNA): TGTGCCAGCTCACGAACATCCGGCGATGGGAGCCCGATTTCCGGGGAGCTGTTTTTT. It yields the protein CASSRTSGDGSPISGELFF.

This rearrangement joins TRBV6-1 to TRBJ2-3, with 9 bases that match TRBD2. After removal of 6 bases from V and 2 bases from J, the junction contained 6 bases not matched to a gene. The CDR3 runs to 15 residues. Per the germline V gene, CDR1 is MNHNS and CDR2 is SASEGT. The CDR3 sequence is CASSPIAGATDTQYF. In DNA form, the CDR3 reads TGTGCCAGCAGCCCGATAGCGGGGGCCACAGATACGCAGTATTTT.

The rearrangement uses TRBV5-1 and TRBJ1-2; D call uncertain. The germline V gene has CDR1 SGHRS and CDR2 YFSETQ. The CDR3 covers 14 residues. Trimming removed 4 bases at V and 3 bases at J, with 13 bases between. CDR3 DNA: TGCGCCAGCAGCAGAGACATTGCTTACTATGGCTACACCTTC. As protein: CASSRDIAYYGYTF.

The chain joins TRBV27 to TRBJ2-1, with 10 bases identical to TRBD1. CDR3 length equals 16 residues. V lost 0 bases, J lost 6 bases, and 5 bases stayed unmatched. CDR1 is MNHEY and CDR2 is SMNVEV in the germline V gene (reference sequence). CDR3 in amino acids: CASSLSPTGGLNEQFF. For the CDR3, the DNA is TGTGCCAGCAGTTTATCTCCGACAGGGGGCCTCAATGAGCAGTTCTTC.

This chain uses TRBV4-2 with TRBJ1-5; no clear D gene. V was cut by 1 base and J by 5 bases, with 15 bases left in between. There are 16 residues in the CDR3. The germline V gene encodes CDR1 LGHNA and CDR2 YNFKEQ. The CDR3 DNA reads TGTGCCAGCAGCCAAGCCTCTTCTCATCCGGATCAGCCCCAGCATTTT. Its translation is CASSQASSHPDQPQHF.

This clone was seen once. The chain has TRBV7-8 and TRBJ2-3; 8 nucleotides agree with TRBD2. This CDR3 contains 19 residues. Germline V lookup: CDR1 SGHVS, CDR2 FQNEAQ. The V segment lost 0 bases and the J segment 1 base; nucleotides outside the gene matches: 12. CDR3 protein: CASSLALRESGGRTDTQYF. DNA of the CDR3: TGTGCCAGCAGCTTAGCCCTCAGGGAGAGCGGGGGACGCACAGATACGCAGTATTTT.

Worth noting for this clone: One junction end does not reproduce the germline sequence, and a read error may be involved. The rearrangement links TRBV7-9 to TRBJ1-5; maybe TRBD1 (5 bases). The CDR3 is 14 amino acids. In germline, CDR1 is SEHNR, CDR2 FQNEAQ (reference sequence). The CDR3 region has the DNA TGTTCCAGCAGCTTAGGGACGGGGGATCAGCCCCAGCATTTT. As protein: CSSSLGTGDQPQHF.

CDR3 bases: TGTGCCAGCAGTGTCAGCCCAGCGAACGAGCAGTACTTC. Its protein is CASSVSPANEQYF. The V and J genes are TRBV6-1 and TRBJ2-7; no clear D gene. The V gene lost 4 bases and the J gene lost 5 bases, with 12 bases spanning the gap. Germline-derived CDR1 and CDR2 are MNHNS and SASEGT. This CDR3 is built from 13 residues.

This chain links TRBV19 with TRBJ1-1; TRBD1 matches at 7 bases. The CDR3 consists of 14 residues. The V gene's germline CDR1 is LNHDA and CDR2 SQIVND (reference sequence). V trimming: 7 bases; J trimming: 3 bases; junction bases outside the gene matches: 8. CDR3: CASMEQGIYTEAFF. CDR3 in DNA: TGTGCCAGTATGGAACAGGGGATCTACACTGAAGCTTTCTTT.